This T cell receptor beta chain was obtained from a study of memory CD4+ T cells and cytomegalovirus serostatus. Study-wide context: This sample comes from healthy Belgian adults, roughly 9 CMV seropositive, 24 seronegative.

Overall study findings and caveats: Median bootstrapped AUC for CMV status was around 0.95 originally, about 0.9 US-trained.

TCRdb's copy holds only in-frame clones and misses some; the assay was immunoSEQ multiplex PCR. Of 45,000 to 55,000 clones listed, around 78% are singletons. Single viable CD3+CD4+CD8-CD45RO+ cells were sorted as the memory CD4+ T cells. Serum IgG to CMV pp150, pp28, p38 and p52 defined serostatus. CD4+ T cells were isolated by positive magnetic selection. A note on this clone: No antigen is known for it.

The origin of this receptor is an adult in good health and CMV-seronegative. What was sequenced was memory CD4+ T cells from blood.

Written as DNA, the CDR3 is TGTGCCAGCAGTCTAGCGGGAGGGAGGGAGACCCAGTACTTC. The encoded protein is CASSLAGGRETQYF. The gene calls are TRBV6-1 and TRBJ2-5; 12 positions match TRBD2. V shed 5 bases and J 5 bases; nucleotides not matched to a gene: 3. This CDR3 region has 14 residues. Germline-derived CDR1 and CDR2 are MNHNS and SASEGT.